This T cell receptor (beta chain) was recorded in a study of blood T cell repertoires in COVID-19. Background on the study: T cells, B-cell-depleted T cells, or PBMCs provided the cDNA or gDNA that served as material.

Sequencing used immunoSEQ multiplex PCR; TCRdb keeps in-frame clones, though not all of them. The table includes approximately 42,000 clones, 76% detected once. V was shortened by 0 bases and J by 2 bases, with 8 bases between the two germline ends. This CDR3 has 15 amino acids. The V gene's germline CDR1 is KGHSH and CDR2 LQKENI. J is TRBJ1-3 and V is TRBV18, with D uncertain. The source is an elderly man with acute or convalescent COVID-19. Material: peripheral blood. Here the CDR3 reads CASSPPTTPGNTIYF. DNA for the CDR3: TGTGCCAGCTCACCACCGACAACCCCTGGAAACACCATATATTTT.